These 20 T cell receptor beta chains were all obtained from the same sample, sequenced in a study of technical replicates of blood from several donors. TCRdb's table, derived via immunoSEQ multiplex PCR, lists solely in-frame clones and lacks some. This table holds around 83,000 clones, around 94% found once. The sequencing input was T cells isolated from PBMCs. The origin of the receptors is a human donor in good health.

This chain's CDR3 is CASSLPQGNPYEQYF. CDR3 bases: TGTGCCAGCAGCCTTCCTCAGGGCAACCCCTACGAGCAGTACTTC. The chain uses TRBV7-9 and TRBJ2-7; weak D call: TRBD1 (5 bases). V was clipped by 5 bases and J by 2 bases, with 16 bases between them. CDR3 length: 15 amino acids. The germline V gene has CDR1 SEHNR and CDR2 FQNEAQ (reference sequence).

This chain connects TRBV10-3 to TRBJ1-4; D is uncertain. Trimming shortened V by 2 bases and J by 10 bases, and 14 bases separated the two germline ends. Germline CDR1 reads ENHRY; CDR2 reads SYGVKD. The CDR3 is 14 residues long. CDR3 bases: TGTGCCATCAGTGAGACCCTTAATACCGGAAAACTGTTTTTT. It translates to CAISETLNTGKLFF.

V usage is TRBV5-1 and J usage is TRBJ1-1; D perhaps matches TRBD1 (6 bases). CDR1 is SGHRS and CDR2 is YFSETQ in the germline V gene. The V end lost 6 bases, the J end lost 5 bases, and 20 bases lay between the germline ends. The CDR3 is 15 residues long. This CDR3 reads CASTGGAGEKTEAFF. The CDR3 nucleotides are TGCGCCAGCACGGGGGGGGCAGGGGAGAAAACTGAAGCTTTCTTT.

This clone was counted only a few times. The V and J genes are TRBV29-1 and TRBJ1-1; perhaps TRBD1 as D (5 bases). CDR1 is SQVTM, CDR2 ANQGSEA, per germline. CDR3 length: 11 residues. The germline V and J ends were trimmed by 6 bases and 8 bases, with 13 bases remaining between them. The DNA for the CDR3 is TGCAGCGTCAGGGACTCGCCCGAAGCTTTCTTT. Encoded protein: CSVRDSPEAFF.

The V and J genes are TRBV30 and TRBJ2-4; possibly TRBD1 for D (6 bases). The ends were cut back, 3 bases at V and 2 bases at J, with 14 bases in the middle. The germline V gene encodes CDR1 GTSNPN and CDR2 SVGIG (reference sequence). CDR3 length: 15 amino acids. The CDR3 loop reads CAWSSPGATKNIQYF. The CDR3 DNA follows: TGTGCCTGGAGCAGCCCAGGGGCTACCAAAAACATTCAGTACTTC.

The V call is TRBV19, the J call TRBJ1-2, with 7 nucleotides matching TRBD1. Losses at the gene ends were 6 bases for V and 0 bases for J; bases not matched to a gene: 1. Germline CDR1 is LNHDA and CDR2 is SQIVND (reference sequence). This CDR3 spans 13 amino acids. CDR3 loop: CASRGTANYGYTF. In DNA form, the CDR3 reads TGTGCCAGTAGGGGGACAGCTAACTATGGCTACACCTTC.

The chain uses TRBV2 and TRBJ1-2; the D gene is possibly TRBD1 (5 bases). V was pared by 6 bases and J by 1 base, with 9 bases between. This CDR3 comprises 13 residues. CDR1 and CDR2 (germline): SNHLY, FYNNEI. The CDR3 loop is CASSRDSNYGYTF. The CDR3 nucleotides read TGTGCCAGCAGCCGAGACAGTAACTATGGCTACACCTTC.

This clone was recorded once. The chain carries TRBV25-1 and TRBJ1-4; 8 nucleotides agree with TRBD1. This CDR3 has 13 residues. Germline CDR1 is MGHDK and CDR2 is SYGVNS. Trimming removed 6 bases from V and 7 bases from J; junction bases left unmatched: 4. CDR3 region: CASSQGAVEKLFF. In nucleotides, the CDR3 is TGTGCCAGCAGCCAGGGGGCGGTTGAAAAACTGTTTTTT.

The rearrangement links TRBV14 to TRBJ2-5; 10 bases align to TRBD2. Germline-derived CDR1 and CDR2 are SGHDN and FVKESK. CDR3 size: 15 residues. The J segment lost 4 bases and the V segment lost 6 bases, leaving 8 bases of the junction unmatched. The DNA of the CDR3 is TGTGCCAGCAGAAGTAGCGGGAGGAGGGGAGAGACCCAGTACTTC. This gives the protein CASRSSGRRGETQYF.

The chain has TRBV4-1 and TRBJ1-1; the match to TRBD1 covers 8 bases. Trimming cost V 1 base and J 0 bases; bases outside gene matches: 4. The CDR3 totals 16 residues. The germline CDR1 and CDR2 sequences are MGHRA and YSYEKL. The CDR3 coding sequence is TGCGCCAGCAGCCAAGCAGAGGACAGGGTGAACACTGAAGCTTTCTTT. It yields the protein CASSQAEDRVNTEAFF.

This sequence joins TRBV29-1 and TRBJ2-5; D call uncertain. This CDR3 spans 13 amino acids. Trimming shortened V by 4 bases and J by 2 bases, and 11 bases separated the two germline ends. Germline CDR1 is SQVTM and CDR2 is ANQGSEA. Here the CDR3 reads CSVAPRLQETQYF. In DNA form, the CDR3 reads TGCAGCGTTGCACCGCGTTTACAAGAGACCCAGTACTTC. Complete variable domain (other parts from reference TRBV29-1 and TRBJ2-5): SAVISQKPSRDICQRGTSLTIQCQVDSQVTMMFWYRQQPGQSLTLIATANQGSEATYESGFVIDKFPISRPNLTFSTLTVSNMSPEDSSIYLCSVAPRLQETQYFGPGTRLLVL.

J is TRBJ2-6 and V is TRBV30; 8 nucleotides align to TRBD2. Trimming took 3 bases from V and 0 from J; bases not matched to a gene: 1. Germline CDR1 and CDR2: GTSNPN and SVGIG (reference sequence). The CDR3 covers 15 residues. CDR3 nucleotide sequence: TGTGCCTGGAGCAGCGGGAGCTCTGGGGCCAACGTCCTGACTTTC. Its protein is CAWSSGSSGANVLTF.

This clone appeared a single time. The chain recombines TRBV25-1 with TRBJ2-7, with a weak D call TRBD2 (6 bases). V shed 7 bases and J shed 6 bases, with 13 bases lying between them. Germline CDR1 MGHDK, CDR2 SYGVNS. CDR3 size: 12 residues. The CDR3 sequence is CASTGTAGEQYF. The CDR3, as DNA: TGTGCCAGCACCGGGACTGCTGGCGAGCAGTACTTC.

Here the CDR3 reads CASSPGQGAYEQYF. In nucleotides, the CDR3 is TGTGCCAGCAGCCCAGGACAGGGGGCCTACGAGCAGTACTTC. The chain combines TRBV5-6 with TRBJ2-7; 10 bases line up with TRBD1. Looked up from germline, CDR1 is SGHDT and CDR2 is YYEEEE. V trimming: 4 bases; J trimming: 2 bases; junction bases outside the gene matches: 3. The CDR3 has 14 amino acids.

V is TRBV14 and J is TRBJ2-1, with 11 nucleotides matching TRBD2. Germline CDR1 reads SGHDN; CDR2 reads FVKESK. Trimming took 4 bases from V and 6 from J; bases not matched to a gene: 8. This CDR3 contains 16 residues. The CDR3 DNA reads TGTGCCAGCAGCCTGCTACTAGCGGGAGATGCCAATGAGCAGTTCTTC. This codes for CASSLLLAGDANEQFF.

The rearrangement joins TRBV19 to TRBJ1-1, with D perhaps matching TRBD1 (5 bases). CDR3 length: 13 residues. Germline V lookup: CDR1 LNHDA, CDR2 SQIVND (reference sequence). Trimming took off 4 bases at V and 1 base at J, with 7 bases between the two ends. The CDR3, as DNA: TGTGCCAGTAGTACGACAGCGAACACTGAAGCTTTCTTT. This codes for CASSTTANTEAFF.

This rearrangement joins TRBV21-1 to TRBJ1-5. TRBV21-1 is reported as a pseudogene. This CDR3 has 16 amino acids. The CDR3 protein is CASIVVPTDSNQPQHF. In DNA, the CDR3 is TGTGCCAGCATTGTCGTCCCGACTGATAGCAATCAGCCCCAGCATTTT.

The J gene is TRBJ2-3, the V gene TRBV4-1; weak D call: TRBD2 (6 bases). Germline assignment: CDR1 MGHRA and CDR2 YSYEKL. The CDR3 contains 13 residues. Trimming removed 8 bases from V and 3 bases from J, with 12 bases in between. CDR3 region: CASEDGGTDTQYF. Written as DNA, the CDR3 is TGCGCCAGCGAGGATGGGGGGACAGATACGCAGTATTTT.

The rearrangement uses TRBV6-5 and TRBJ2-7; 10 positions agree with TRBD2. Germline lookup yields CDR1 MNHEY and CDR2 SVGAGI. The CDR3 length is 15 residues. V lost 5 bases to trimming and J lost 2 bases; unmatched junction nucleotides: 6. In DNA, the CDR3 is TGTGCCAGCAGTACTAGCGGGACCCTACCCTACGAGCAGTACTTC. Translation: CASSTSGTLPYEQYF.

The chain uses TRBV4-3 and TRBJ1-1; 7 bases match TRBD1. Losses at the gene ends were 1 base for V and 7 bases for J; bases not matched to a gene: 6. CDR1 and CDR2 from the germline V gene are LGHNA and YSLEER. This CDR3 comprises 14 residues. Here the CDR3 reads CASSQGTRDSEAFF. CDR3 sequence (DNA): TGCGCCAGCAGCCAAGGCACCCGGGACAGTGAAGCTTTCTTT.